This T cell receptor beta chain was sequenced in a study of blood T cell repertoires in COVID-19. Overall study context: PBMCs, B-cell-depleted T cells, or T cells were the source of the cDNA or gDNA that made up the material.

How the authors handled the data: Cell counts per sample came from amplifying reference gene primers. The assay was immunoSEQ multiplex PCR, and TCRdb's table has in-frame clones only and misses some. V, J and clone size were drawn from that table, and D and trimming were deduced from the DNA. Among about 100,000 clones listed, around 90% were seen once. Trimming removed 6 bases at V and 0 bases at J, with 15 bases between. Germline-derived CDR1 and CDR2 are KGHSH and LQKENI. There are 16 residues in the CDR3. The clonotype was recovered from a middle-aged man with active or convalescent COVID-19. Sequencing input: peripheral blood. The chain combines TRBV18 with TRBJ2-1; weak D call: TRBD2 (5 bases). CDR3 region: CASSITSPISYNEQFF. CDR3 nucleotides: TGTGCCAGCTCGATCACTAGTCCCATCTCCTACAATGAGCAGTTCTTC.